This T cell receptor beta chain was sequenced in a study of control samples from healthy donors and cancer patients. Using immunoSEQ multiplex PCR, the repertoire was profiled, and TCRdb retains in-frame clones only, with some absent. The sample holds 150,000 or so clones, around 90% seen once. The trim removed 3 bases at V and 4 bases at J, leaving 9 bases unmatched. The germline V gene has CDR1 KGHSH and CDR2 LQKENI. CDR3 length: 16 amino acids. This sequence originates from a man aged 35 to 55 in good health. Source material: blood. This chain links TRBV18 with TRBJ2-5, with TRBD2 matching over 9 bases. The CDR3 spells CASSPTQLAGRETQYF. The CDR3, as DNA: TGTGCCAGCTCACCCACGCAGCTAGCGGGGAGAGAGACCCAGTACTTC.